This T cell receptor beta chain is drawn from a study of blood T cell repertoires in COVID-19 (dated by TCRdb to 2019 to 2021). Study-wide context: Samples covering the acute and convalescent phases of COVID-19 were provided by collaborators in the United States, Italy and Spain. The material from the prospective study consisted of cDNA or gDNA derived from T cells, B-cell-depleted T cells, or PBMCs. Deeply sampled blood TCRbeta repertoires from subjects exposed to, actively infected with, or recovered from COVID-19 were included in the dataset. The repertoires were released in a freely available public database meant as a resource for research on the immune response to SARS-CoV-2. Samples were obtained from the ongoing ImmuneRACE study (first 160 participants) and from 1,254 subjects provided by 6 global collaborators. Nearly every sample came with metadata listing a de-identified subject ID, COVID-19 status, age in years and sex. HLA class I and class II types, where available, came from metadata supplied by the sample provider rather than from assay-based typing. The study at large found these results: The quantity of clinical and demographic metadata differed by source and by participant and was supplied without curation.

The germline V gene (reference sequence) supplies CDR1 MNHEY and CDR2 SMNVEV. V is pared back by 6 bases and J by 3 bases, with 15 bases lying between the germline termini. The CDR3 goes from the cysteine to the phenylalanine over 14 residues. Only the CDR3 portion is preserved as DNA: 42 bases, with reading frame beginning at the first base. TCRbeta CDR3 regions were amplified from genomic DNA using the immunoSEQ Assay, a bias-controlled multiplex PCR. The paper's processing steps were these. The number of nucleated cells in each sample was estimated from the amplification of reference gene primers within the assay. To quantify the absolute abundance of each unique TCRbeta CDR3 rearrangement, sequence reads were collapsed and filtered. For each sample, productive Simpson clonality was calculated as the square root of Simpson's diversity index over productive rearrangements. TCRdb re-hosts the immuneACCESS table, in-frame sequences only. Its copies lack some clones; in the studies checked, an unresolved V gene accounts for under half of them, and the cause for the rest is not known. The V and J calls and clone size come from that table; D and trimming were worked out from the DNA. The table for this sample lists about 220,000 clones; 75% to 90% of them were counted only once. The ten largest account for roughly 5% of the sample.

Collaborating institutions collected whole blood in K2EDTA tubes following their own protocols. For TCRbeta analysis, collaborators shipped samples in one of three forms: frozen whole blood, isolated PBMCs, or DNA extracted from either of those sample types. About this clone itself: What this receptor recognizes is not known. Base qualities are not provided; no much larger clone lies one nucleotide away.

This TCR derives from a human donor in a cohort sampled during active COVID-19. The chain links TRBV27 with TRBJ2-7, with the D gene not clear enough to name. Sample: peripheral blood. The DNA is as follows: TGTGCCAGCAGCCCCATCCTAAAAAGCTACGAGCAGTACTTC. Translated, this gives CASSPILKSYEQYF.